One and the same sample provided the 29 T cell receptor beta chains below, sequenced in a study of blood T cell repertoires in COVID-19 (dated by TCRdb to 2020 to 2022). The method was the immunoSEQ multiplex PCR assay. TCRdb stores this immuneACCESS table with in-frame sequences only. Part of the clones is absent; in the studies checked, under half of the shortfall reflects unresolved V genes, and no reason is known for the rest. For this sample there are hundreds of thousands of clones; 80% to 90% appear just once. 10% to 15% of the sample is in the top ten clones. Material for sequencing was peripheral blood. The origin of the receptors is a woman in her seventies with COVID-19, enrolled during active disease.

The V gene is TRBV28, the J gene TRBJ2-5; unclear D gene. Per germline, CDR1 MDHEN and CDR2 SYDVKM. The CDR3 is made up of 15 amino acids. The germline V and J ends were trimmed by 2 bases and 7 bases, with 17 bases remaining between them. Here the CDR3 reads CASSLSDWRIATQYF. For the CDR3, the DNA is TGTGCCAGCAGTTTAAGTGACTGGCGCATAGCGACCCAGTACTTC.

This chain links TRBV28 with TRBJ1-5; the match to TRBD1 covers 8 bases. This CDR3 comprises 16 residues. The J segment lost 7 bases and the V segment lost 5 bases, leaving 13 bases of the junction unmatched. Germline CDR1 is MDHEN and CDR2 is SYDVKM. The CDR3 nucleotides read TGTGCCAGCAGTCCCACCCGGGACAGGCGTGGGCAGCCCCAGCATTTT. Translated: CASSPTRDRRGQPQHF.

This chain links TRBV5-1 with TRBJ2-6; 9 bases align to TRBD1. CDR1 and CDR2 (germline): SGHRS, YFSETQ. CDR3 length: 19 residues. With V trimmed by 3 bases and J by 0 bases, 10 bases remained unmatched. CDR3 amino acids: CASSWRTGASPSGANVLTF. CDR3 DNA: TGCGCCAGCAGCTGGAGGACAGGGGCATCTCCCTCTGGGGCCAACGTCCTGACTTTC.

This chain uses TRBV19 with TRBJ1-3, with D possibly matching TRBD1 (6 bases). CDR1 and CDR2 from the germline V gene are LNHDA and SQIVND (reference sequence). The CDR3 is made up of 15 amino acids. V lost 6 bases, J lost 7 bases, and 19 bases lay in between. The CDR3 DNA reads TGTGCCAGTAGCCCTCAGGCACCGCAGGGGAACACCATATATTTT. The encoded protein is CASSPQAPQGNTIYF.

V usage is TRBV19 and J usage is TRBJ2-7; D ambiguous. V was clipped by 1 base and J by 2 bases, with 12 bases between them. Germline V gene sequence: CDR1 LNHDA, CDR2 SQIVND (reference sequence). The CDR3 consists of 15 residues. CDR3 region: CASSIVADPAYEQYF. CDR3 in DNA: TGTGCCAGTAGTATAGTGGCGGATCCTGCCTACGAGCAGTACTTC.

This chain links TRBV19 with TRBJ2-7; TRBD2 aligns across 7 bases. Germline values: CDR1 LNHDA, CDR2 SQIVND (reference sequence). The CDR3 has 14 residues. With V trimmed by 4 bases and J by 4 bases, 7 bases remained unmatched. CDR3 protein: CASSRRGTLYEQYF. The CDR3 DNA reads TGTGCCAGTAGTAGGCGGGGGACCTTATACGAGCAGTACTTC.

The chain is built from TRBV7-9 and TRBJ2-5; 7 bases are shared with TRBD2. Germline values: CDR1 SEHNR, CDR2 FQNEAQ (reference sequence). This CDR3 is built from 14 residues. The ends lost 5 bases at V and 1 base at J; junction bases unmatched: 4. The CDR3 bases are TGTGCCAGCAGCCCCTGGACTAGCCAAGAGACCCAGTACTTC. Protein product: CASSPWTSQETQYF. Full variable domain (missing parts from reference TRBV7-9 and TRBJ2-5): DTGVSQNPRHKITKRGQNVTFRCDPISEHNRLYWYRQTLGQGPEFLTYFQNEAQLEKSRLLSDRFSAERPKGSFSTLEIQRTEQGDSAMYLCASSPWTSQETQYFGPGTRLLVL.

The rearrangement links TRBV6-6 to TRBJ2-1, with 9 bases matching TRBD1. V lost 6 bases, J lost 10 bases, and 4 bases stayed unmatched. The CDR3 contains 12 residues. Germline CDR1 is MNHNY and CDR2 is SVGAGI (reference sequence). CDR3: CASSLTGGEQFF. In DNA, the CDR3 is TGTGCCAGCAGCCTGACAGGGGGGGAGCAGTTCTTC.

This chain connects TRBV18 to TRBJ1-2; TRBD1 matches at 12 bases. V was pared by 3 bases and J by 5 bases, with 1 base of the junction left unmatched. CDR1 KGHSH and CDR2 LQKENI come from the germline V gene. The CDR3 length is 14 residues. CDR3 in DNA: TGTGCCAGCTCACCGGGACAGGGGGCTTATGGCTACACCTTC. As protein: CASSPGQGAYGYTF.

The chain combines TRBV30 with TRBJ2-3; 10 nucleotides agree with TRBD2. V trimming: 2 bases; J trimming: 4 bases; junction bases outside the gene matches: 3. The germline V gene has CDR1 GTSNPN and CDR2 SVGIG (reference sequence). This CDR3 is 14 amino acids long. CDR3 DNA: TGTGCCTGGAGTTCCGGGACTAGCGCAGATACGCAGTATTTT. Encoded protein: CAWSSGTSADTQYF.

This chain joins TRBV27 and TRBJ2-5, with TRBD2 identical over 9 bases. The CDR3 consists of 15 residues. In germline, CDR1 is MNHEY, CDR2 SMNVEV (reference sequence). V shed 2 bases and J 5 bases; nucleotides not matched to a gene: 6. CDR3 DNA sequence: TGTGCCAGCAGTTTAGGGCTAGCGGGGCGGGAGACCCAGTACTTC. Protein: CASSLGLAGRETQYF.

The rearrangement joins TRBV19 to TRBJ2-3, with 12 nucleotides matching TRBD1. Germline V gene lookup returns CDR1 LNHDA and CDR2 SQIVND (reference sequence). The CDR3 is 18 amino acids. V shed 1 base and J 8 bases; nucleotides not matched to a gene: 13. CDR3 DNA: TGTGCCAGTAGTATAGCCCCTCCCGGGACAGGGGGCGTGAGTACGCAGTATTTT. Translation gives CASSIAPPGTGGVSTQYF.

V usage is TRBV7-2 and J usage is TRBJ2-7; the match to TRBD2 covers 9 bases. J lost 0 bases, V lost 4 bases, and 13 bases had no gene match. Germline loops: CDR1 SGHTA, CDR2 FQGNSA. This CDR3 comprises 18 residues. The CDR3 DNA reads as TGTGCCAGCAGCTACAGCGGTAGCGGGGGTCTTAGCTCCTACGAGCAGTACTTC. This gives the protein CASSYSGSGGLSSYEQYF. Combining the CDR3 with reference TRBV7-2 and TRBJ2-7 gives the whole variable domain GAGVSQSPSNKVTEKGKDVELRCDPISGHTALYWYRQSLGQGLEFLIYFQGNSAPDKSGLPSDRFSAERTGGSVSTLTIQRTQQEDSAVYLCASSYSGSGGLSSYEQYFGPGTRLTVT.

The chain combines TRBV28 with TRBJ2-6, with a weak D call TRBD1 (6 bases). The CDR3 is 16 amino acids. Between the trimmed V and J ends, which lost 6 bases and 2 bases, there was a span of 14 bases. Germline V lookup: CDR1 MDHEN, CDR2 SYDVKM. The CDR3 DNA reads TGTGCCAGCAGGGGGGCAGGGGATACTGGGGCCAACGTCCTGACTTTC. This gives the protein CASRGAGDTGANVLTF.

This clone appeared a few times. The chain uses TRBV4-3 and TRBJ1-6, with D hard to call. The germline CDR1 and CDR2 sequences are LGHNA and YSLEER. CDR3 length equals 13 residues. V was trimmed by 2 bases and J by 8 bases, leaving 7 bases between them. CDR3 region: CASSQTSDSPLHF. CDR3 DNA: TGCGCCAGCAGCCAAACCTCAGATTCACCCCTCCACTTT.

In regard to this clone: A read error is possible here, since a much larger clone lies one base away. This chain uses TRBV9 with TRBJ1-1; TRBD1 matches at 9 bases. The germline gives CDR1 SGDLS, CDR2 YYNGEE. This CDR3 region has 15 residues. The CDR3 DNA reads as TGTGCCAGCAGCGTGGGGACAGGGATGAACATTGAAGCTTTCTTT. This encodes CASSVGTGMNIEAFF.

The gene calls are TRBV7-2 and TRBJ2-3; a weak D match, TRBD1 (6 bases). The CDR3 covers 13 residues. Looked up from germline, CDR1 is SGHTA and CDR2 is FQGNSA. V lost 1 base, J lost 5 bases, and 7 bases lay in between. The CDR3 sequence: CASSLGQEDTQYF. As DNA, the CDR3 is TGTGCCAGCAGCTTAGGACAGGAAGATACGCAGTATTTT.

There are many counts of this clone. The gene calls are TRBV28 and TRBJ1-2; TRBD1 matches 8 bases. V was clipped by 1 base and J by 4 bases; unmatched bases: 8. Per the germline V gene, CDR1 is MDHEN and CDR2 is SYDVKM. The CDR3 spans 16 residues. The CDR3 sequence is CASSLSRGTGLYGYTF. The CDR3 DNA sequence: TGTGCCAGCAGTTTATCTCGGGGGACAGGTCTCTATGGCTACACCTTC.

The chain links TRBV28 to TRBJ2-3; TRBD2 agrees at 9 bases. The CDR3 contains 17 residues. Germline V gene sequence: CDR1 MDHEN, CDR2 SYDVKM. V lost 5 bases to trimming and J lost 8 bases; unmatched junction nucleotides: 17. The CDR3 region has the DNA TGTGCCAGCAGTCCGAAAGCGGGGGGCTCCCACAGAGGTACGCAGTATTTT. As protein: CASSPKAGGSHRGTQYF.

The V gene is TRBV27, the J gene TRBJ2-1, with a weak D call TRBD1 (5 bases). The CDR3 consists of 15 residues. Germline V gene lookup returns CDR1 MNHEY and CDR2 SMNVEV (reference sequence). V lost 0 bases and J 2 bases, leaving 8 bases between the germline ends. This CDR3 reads CASSLSGEPYNEQFF. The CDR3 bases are TGTGCCAGCAGTTTATCAGGGGAACCCTACAATGAGCAGTTCTTC.

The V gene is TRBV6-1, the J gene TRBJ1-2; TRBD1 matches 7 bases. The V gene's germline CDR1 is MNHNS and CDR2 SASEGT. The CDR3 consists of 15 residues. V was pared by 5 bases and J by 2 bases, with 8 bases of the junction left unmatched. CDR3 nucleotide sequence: TGTGCCAGCAGTCCCGTGGGACAGCCCAACTATGGCTACACCTTC. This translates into CASSPVGQPNYGYTF.

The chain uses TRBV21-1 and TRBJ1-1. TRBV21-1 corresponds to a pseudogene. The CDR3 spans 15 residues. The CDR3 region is CASSRGGAWNTEAFF. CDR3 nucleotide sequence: TGTGCCAGCAGCCGAGGGGGGGCGTGGAACACTGAAGCTTTCTTT.

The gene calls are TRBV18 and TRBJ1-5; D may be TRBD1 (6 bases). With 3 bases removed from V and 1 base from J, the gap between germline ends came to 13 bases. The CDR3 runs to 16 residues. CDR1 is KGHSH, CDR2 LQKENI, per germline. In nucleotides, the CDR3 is TGTGCCAGCTCACCCCCCGGGACACTCAGCAATCAGCCCCAGCATTTT. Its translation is CASSPPGTLSNQPQHF. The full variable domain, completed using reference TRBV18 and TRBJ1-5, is NAGVMQNPRHLVRRRGQEARLRCSPMKGHSHVYWYRQLPEEGLKFMVYLQKENIIDESGMPKERFSAEFPKEGPSILRIQQVVRGDSAAYFCASSPPGTLSNQPQHFGDGTRLSIL.

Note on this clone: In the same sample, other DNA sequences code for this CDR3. The CDR3 here is CASSVDRGGTDTQYF. The CDR3 nucleotides read TGTGCCAGCAGCGTAGACCGGGGAGGCACAGATACGCAGTATTTT. This chain connects TRBV9 to TRBJ2-3; TRBD2 might be the D (5 bases). There are 15 residues in the CDR3. Germline V gene lookup returns CDR1 SGDLS and CDR2 YYNGEE. V was cut by 0 bases and J by 1 base, with 9 bases left in between.

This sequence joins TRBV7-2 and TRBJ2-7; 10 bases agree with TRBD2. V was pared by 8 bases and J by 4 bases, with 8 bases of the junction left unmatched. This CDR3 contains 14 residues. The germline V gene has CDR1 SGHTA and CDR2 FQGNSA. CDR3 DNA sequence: TGTGCCAGCGCTAGCGGGGGCCGGGCATACGAGCAGTACTTC. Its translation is CASASGGRAYEQYF.

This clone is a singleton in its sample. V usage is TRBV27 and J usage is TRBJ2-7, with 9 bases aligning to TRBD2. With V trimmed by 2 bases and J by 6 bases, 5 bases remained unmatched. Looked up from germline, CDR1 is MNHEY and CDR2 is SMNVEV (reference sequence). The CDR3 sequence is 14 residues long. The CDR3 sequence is CASSLAGGQFEQYF. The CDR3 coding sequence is TGTGCCAGCAGTTTAGCGGGGGGGCAGTTCGAGCAGTACTTC.

The CDR3 nucleotides read TGCGCCAGCAGCTTAACAGGGGGCCGGTCCTACGAGCAGTACTTC. Translated: CASSLTGGRSYEQYF. The genes are TRBV5-1 and TRBJ2-7; 9 positions match TRBD1. This CDR3 contains 15 residues. V dropped 2 bases and J dropped 1; count of bases not matched to a gene: 4. Per germline, CDR1 SGHRS and CDR2 YFSETQ.

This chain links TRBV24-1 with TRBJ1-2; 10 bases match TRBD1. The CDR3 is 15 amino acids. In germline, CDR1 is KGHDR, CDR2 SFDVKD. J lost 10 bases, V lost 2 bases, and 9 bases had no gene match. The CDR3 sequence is CATSDSGTGAFDYTF. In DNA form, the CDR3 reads TGTGCCACCAGTGATTCCGGGACAGGGGCTTTCGACTACACCTTC.

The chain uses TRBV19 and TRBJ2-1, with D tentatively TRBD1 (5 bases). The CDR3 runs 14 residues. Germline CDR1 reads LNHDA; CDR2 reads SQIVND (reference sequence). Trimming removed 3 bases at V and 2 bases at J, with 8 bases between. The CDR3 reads CASSIQGTYNEQFF. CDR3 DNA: TGTGCCAGTAGTATCCAGGGCACCTACAATGAGCAGTTCTTC.